The 3 T cell receptor beta chains in this list originate from one sample, sequenced in a study of CD8+ T cells in alopecia areata. RNA was isolated and reverse transcribed to cDNA, the sequencing template. This table comes from immunoSEQ multiplex PCR, and its TCRdb copy is limited to in-frame clones, with some not included. The sample has 170,000 or so clones, around 50% seen once. The sequencing here drew on CD4+ T cells sorted from blood, taken at week 0. The receptors come from a human donor with alopecia areata.

The J gene is TRBJ1-1, the V gene TRBV6-1; D remains ambiguous. The CDR3 loop spans 15 amino acids. Deletions cut 6 bases from V and 0 bases from J, with 14 bases between. Germline V gene sequence: CDR1 MNHNS, CDR2 SASEGT. For the CDR3, the DNA is TGTGCCAGCAGCCCCCAGGCAGCTATGAACACTGAAGCTTTCTTT. Encoded protein: CASSPQAAMNTEAFF.

For this clone: Within the sample, other DNA sequences also encode this same CDR3. The chain carries TRBV7-9 and TRBJ2-5; D not resolved. Trimming removed 4 bases from V and 5 bases from J, with 5 bases in between. Germline-derived CDR1 and CDR2 are SEHNR and FQNEAQ (reference sequence). There are 11 residues in the CDR3. The CDR3 protein is CASSSRETQYF. The CDR3 DNA reads TGTGCCAGCAGCTCCCGCGAGACCCAGTACTTC.

This clone was seen a few times. V is TRBV7-8 and J is TRBJ2-1; TRBD2 agrees at 13 bases. Trimming cost V 0 bases and J 16 bases; bases outside gene matches: 3. This CDR3 has 13 residues. Per the germline V gene, CDR1 is SGHVS and CDR2 is FQNEAQ. This CDR3 reads CASSLAGLAGLFF. The CDR3, as DNA: TGTGCCAGCAGCTTAGCGGGACTAGCGGGGCTCTTCTTC.